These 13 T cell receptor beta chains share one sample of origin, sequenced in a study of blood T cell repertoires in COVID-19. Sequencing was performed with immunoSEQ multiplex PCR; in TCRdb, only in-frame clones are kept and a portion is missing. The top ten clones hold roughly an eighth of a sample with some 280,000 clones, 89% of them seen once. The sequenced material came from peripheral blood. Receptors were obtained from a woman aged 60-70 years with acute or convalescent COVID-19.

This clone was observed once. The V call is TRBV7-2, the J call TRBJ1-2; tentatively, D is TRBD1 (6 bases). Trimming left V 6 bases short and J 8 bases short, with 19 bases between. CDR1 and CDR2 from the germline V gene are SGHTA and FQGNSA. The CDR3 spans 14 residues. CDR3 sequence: CASSSGAGGPGYTF. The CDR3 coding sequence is TGTGCCAGCAGTTCAGGGGCCGGCGGACCGGGCTACACCTTC.

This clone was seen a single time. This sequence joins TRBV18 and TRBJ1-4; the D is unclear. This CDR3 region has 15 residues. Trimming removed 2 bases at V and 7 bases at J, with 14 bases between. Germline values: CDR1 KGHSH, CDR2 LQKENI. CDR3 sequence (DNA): TGTGCCAGCTCACCAACCCGGGTTGAGGGTGAAAAACTGTTTTTT. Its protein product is CASSPTRVEGEKLFF.

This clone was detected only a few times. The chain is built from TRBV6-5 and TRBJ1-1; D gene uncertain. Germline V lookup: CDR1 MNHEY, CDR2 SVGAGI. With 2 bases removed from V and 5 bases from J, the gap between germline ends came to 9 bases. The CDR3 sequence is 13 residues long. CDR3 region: CASSYMRVTEAFF. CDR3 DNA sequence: TGTGCCAGCAGTTACATGAGGGTTACTGAAGCTTTCTTT.

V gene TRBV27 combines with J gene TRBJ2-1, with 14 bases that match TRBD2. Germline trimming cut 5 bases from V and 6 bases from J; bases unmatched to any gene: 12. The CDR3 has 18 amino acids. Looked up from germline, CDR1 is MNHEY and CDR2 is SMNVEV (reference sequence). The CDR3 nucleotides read TGTGCCAGCAGTCCCTACCGACTAGCGGGAGGGCCGGTCAATGAGCAGTTCTTC. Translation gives CASSPYRLAGGPVNEQFF.

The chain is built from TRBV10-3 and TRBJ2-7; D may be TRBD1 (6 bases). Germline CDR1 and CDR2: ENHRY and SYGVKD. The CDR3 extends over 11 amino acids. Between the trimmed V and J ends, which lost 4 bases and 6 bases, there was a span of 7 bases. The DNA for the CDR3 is TGTGCCATCAGTGGAGGGGGCGAGCAGTACTTC. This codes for CAISGGGEQYF.

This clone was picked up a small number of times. For the CDR3, the DNA is TGCGCCAGCAGGGGACTCACAGATACGCAGTATTTT. As protein: CASRGLTDTQYF. The chain combines TRBV5-1 with TRBJ2-3; D may be TRBD2 (6 bases). CDR3 length equals 12 residues. The V end lost 5 bases, the J end lost 2 bases, and 6 bases lay between the germline ends. Germline V gene data show CDR1 as SGHRS and CDR2 as YFSETQ.

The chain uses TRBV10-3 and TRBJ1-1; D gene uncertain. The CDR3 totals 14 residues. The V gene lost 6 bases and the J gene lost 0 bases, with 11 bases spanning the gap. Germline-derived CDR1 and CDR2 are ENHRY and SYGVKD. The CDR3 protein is CAISPGGLNTEAFF. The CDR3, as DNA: TGTGCCATCAGCCCGGGAGGCCTGAACACTGAAGCTTTCTTT.

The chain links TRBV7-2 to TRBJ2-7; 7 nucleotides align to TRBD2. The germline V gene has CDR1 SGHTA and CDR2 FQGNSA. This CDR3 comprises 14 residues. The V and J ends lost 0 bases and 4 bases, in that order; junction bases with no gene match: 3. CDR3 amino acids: CASSLALAEYEQYF. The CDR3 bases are TGTGCCAGCAGCTTAGCCCTAGCGGAGTACGAGCAGTACTTC.

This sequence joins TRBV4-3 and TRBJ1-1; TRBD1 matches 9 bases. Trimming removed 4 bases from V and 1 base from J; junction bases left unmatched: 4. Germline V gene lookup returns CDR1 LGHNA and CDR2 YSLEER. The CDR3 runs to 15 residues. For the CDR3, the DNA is TGCGCCAGCAGCCCTGGACAGGGGACGAACACTGAAGCTTTCTTT. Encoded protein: CASSPGQGTNTEAFF.

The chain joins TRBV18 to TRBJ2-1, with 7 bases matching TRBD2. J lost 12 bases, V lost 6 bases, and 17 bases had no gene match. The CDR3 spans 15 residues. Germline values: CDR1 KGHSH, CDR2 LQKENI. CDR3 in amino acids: CASSQTPASGLGQFF. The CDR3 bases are TGTGCCAGCTCTCAGACCCCGGCTAGCGGCCTGGGGCAGTTCTTC.

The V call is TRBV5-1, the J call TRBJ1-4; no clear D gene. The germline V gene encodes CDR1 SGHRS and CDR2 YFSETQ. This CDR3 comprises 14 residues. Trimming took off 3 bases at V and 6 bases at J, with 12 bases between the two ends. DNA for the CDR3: TGCGCCAGCAGCTCATCAGGACTTGATGAAAAACTGTTTTTT. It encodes CASSSSGLDEKLFF.

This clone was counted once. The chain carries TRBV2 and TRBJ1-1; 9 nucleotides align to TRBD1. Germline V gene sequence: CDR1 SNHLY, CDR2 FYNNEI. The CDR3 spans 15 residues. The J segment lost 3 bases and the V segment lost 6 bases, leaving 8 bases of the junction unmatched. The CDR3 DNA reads TGTGCCAGCAGACAGGGGGCGATTGTCGACACTGAAGCTTTCTTT. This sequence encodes CASRQGAIVDTEAFF.

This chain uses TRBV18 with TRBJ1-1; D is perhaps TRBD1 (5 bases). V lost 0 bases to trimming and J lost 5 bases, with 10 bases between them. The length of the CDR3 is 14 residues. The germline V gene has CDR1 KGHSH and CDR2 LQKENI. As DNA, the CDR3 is TGTGCCAGCTCACCACCTCAGGGCTGGACTGAAGCTTTCTTT. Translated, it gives CASSPPQGWTEAFF.